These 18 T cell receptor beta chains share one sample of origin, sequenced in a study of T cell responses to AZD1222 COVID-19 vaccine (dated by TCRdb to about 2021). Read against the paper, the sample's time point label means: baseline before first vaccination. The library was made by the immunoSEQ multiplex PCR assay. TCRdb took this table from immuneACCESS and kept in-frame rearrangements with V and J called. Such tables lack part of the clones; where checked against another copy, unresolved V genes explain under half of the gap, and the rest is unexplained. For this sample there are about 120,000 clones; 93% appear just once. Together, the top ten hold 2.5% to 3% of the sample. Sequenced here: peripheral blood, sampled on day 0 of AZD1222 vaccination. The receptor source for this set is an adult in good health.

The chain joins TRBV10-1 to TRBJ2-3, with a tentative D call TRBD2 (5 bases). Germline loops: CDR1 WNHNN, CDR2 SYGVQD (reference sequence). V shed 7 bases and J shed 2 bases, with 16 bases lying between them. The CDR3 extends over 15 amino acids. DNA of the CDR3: TGCGCCAGCACGGCAGGACTCGGACCCACAGATACGCAGTATTTT. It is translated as CASTAGLGPTDTQYF.

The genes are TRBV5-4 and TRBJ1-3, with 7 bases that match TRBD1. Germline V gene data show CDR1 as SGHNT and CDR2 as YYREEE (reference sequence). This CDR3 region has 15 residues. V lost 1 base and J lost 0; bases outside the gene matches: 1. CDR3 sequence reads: CASSLRDSSGNTIYF. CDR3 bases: TGTGCCAGCAGCTTGCGGGACAGCTCTGGAAACACCATATATTTT.

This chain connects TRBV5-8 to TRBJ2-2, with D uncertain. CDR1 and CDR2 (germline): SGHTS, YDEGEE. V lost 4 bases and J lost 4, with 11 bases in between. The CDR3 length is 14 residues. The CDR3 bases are TGTGCCAGCAGCCCCGGACGGACCACCGGGGAGCTGTTTTTT. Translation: CASSPGRTTGELFF.

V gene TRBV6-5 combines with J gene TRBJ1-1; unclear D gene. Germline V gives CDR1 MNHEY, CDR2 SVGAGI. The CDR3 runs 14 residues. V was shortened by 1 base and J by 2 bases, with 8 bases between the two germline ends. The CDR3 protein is CASSYYGGNTEAFF. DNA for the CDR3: TGTGCCAGCAGTTACTACGGCGGAAACACTGAAGCTTTCTTT.

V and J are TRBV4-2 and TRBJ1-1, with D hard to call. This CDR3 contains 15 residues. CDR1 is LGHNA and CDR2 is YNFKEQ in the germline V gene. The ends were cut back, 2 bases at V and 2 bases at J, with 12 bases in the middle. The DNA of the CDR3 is TGTGCCAGCAGCCAACCAACGGCAGGAAACACTGAAGCTTTCTTT. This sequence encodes CASSQPTAGNTEAFF.

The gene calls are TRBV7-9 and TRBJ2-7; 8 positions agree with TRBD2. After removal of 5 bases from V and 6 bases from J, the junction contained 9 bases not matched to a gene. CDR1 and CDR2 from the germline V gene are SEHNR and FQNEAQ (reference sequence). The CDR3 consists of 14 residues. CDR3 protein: CASSKSGSQGEQYF. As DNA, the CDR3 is TGTGCCAGCAGCAAGAGCGGGAGCCAGGGCGAGCAGTACTTC.

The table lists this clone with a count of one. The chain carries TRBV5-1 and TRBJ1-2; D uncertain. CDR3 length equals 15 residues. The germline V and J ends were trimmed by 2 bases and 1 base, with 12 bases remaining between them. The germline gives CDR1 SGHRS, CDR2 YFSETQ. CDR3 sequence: CASSFSPSGNYGYTF. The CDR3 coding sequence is TGCGCCAGCAGCTTTTCTCCGAGCGGTAACTATGGCTACACCTTC.

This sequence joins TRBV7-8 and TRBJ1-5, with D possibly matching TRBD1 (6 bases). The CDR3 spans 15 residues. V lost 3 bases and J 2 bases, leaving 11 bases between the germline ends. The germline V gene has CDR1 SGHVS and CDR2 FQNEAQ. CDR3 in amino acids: CASSFYRAGNQPQHF. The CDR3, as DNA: TGTGCCAGCAGCTTCTACAGGGCCGGCAATCAGCCCCAGCATTTT.

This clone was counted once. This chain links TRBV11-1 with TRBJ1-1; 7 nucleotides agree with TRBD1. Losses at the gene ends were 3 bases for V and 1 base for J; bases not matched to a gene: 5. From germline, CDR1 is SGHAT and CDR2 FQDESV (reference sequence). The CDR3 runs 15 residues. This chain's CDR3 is CASSFTGATNTEAFF. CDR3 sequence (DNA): TGTGCCAGCAGCTTTACAGGGGCCACGAACACTGAAGCTTTCTTT.

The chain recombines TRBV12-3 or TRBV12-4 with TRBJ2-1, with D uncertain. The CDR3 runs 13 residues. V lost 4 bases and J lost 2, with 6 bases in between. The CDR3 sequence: CASSWATYNEQFF. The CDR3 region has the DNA TGTGCCAGCAGTTGGGCCACCTACAATGAGCAGTTCTTC.

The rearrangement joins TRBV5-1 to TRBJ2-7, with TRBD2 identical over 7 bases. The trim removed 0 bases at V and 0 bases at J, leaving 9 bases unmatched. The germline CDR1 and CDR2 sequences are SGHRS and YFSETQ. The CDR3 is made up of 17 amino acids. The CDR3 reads CASSLGVGGSFSYEQYF. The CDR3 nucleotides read TGCGCCAGCAGCTTGGGGGTGGGCGGGAGTTTCTCCTACGAGCAGTACTTC.

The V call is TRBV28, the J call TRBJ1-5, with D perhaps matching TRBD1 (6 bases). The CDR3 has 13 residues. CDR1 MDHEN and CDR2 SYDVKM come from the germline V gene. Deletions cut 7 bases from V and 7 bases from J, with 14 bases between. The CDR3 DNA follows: TGTGCCAGCAACAGGGATGTACGGCAGCCCCAGCATTTT. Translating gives CASNRDVRQPQHF.

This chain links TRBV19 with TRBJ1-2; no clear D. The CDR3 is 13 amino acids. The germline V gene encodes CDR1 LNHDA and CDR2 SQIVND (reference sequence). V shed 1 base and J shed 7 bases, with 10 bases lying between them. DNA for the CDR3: TGTGCCAGTAGTATAGCTAATGATCGTGGCTACACCTTC. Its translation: CASSIANDRGYTF.

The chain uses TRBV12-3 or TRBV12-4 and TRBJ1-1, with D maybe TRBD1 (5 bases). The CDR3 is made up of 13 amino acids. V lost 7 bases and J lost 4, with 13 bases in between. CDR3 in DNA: TGTGCCAGCATCCTAGGGGCGAGCACTGAAGCTTTCTTT. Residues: CASILGASTEAFF.

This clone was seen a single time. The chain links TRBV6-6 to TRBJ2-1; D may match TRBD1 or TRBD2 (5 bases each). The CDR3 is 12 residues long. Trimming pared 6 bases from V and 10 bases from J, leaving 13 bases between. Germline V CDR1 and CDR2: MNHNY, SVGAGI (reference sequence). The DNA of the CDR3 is TGTGCCAGCAGCCGGGACCTCCCGGAGCAGTTCTTC. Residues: CASSRDLPEQFF.

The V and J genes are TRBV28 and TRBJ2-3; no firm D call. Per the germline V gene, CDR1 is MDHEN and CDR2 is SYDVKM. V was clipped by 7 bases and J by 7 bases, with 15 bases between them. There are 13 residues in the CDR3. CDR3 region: CASTLPGWNTQYF. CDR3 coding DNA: TGTGCCAGCACCCTCCCCGGTTGGAATACGCAGTATTTT.

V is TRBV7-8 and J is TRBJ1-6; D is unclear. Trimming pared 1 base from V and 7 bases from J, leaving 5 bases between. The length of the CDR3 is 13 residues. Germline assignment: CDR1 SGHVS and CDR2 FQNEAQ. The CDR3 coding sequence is TGTGCCAGCAGCTTAGTCGGGAATTCACCCCTCCACTTT. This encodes CASSLVGNSPLHF.

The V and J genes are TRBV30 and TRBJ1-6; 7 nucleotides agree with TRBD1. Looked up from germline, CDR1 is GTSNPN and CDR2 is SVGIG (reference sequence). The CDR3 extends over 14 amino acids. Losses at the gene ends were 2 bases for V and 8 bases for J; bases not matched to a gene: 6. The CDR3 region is CAWSKDRDDSPLHF. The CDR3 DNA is TGTGCCTGGAGTAAAGACAGGGACGATTCACCCCTCCACTTT.